Below, 32 T cell receptor beta chains from the same sample are listed, as sequenced in a study of shared clonotypes between healthy human individuals. Produced via immunoSEQ multiplex PCR; TCRdb's table is partial and in-frame only. Seen here are some 2.4 million clones, approximately 94% observed once, and the top ten hold approximately 0.37%. Input material: naive CD4+ T cells from PBMCs. The subset is: CD45RA+ positively selected. These receptors originate from a man in his late teens or twenties in good health. Some clones in this sample may be carry-over from other donors' samples.

This rearrangement joins TRBV28 to TRBJ2-7; the D is unclear. The CDR3 runs to 12 residues. Germline assignment: CDR1 MDHEN and CDR2 SYDVKM. Between the trimmed V and J ends, which lost 6 bases and 6 bases, there was a span of 12 bases. CDR3 sequence (DNA): TGTGCCAGCAGCCTTATTTCGGCCGAGCAGTACTTC. It encodes CASSLISAEQYF.

The rearrangement uses TRBV5-4 and TRBJ2-1; D is perhaps TRBD1 (6 bases). Trimming removed 5 bases from V and 0 bases from J, with 9 bases in between. Germline CDR1 SGHNT, CDR2 YYREEE (reference sequence). The CDR3 has 14 residues. CDR3 coding DNA: TGTGCCAGCAGACAGGGCAGCTCCTACAATGAGCAGTTCTTC. Protein sequence: CASRQGSSYNEQFF. Filled out from reference TRBV5-4 and TRBJ2-1, the complete variable domain reads ETGVTQSPTHLIKTRGQQVTLRCSSQSGHNTVSWYQQALGQGPQFIFQYYREEENGRGNFPPRFSGLQFPNYSSELNVNALELDDSALYLCASRQGSSYNEQFFGPGTRLTVL.

V usage is TRBV2 and J usage is TRBJ2-4; D unclear. The CDR3 contains 13 residues. The V end lost 4 bases, the J end lost 3 bases, and 7 bases lay between the germline ends. Germline CDR1 reads SNHLY; CDR2 reads FYNNEI. The CDR3 coding sequence is TGTGCCAGCAGTGGACGGAGCAAAAACATTCAGTACTTC. This codes for CASSGRSKNIQYF.

The chain employs TRBV18 and TRBJ2-6; no clear D. The CDR3 sequence is 16 residues long. Trimming removed 2 bases at V and 1 base at J, with 9 bases between. Germline lookup yields CDR1 KGHSH and CDR2 LQKENI. The CDR3: CASSPAAGSGANVLTF. CDR3 nucleotides: TGTGCCAGCTCACCAGCCGCAGGTTCTGGGGCCAACGTCCTGACTTTC.

This clone was counted a single time. V gene TRBV5-4 combines with J gene TRBJ1-4, with D hard to call. Between the trimmed V and J ends, which lost 0 bases and 8 bases, there was a span of 11 bases. From germline, CDR1 is SGHNT and CDR2 YYREEE (reference sequence). The CDR3 runs 14 residues. CDR3 sequence reads: CASSLEGLGEKLFF. The CDR3 coding sequence is TGTGCCAGCAGCTTGGAAGGACTAGGAGAAAAACTGTTTTTT.

The V gene is TRBV2, the J gene TRBJ1-4, with 8 bases identical to TRBD1. V shed 5 bases, J shed 1 base, and the junction held 6 bases outside the gene matches. Germline CDR1 and CDR2: SNHLY and FYNNEI. CDR3 length: 16 amino acids. As DNA, the CDR3 is TGTGCCAGCAGTATCCGACAGGGGCAAACTAATGAAAAACTGTTTTTT. This sequence encodes CASSIRQGQTNEKLFF.

The genes are TRBV10-3 and TRBJ2-1; TRBD1 agrees at 7 bases. V was clipped by 6 bases and J by 4 bases; unmatched bases: 3. The CDR3 totals 13 residues. Germline CDR1 ENHRY, CDR2 SYGVKD. The CDR3 protein is CAIRQGPYNEQFF. The CDR3 nucleotides are TGTGCCATCAGACAGGGGCCGTACAATGAGCAGTTCTTC.

This chain connects TRBV27 to TRBJ1-1; D unresolved. The CDR3 is 13 residues long. The germline gives CDR1 MNHEY, CDR2 SMNVEV (reference sequence). The V end lost 3 bases, the J end lost 5 bases, and 10 bases lay between the germline ends. The CDR3 loop is CASSLYGRTEAFF. Written as DNA, the CDR3 is TGTGCCAGCAGTTTGTACGGACGGACTGAAGCTTTCTTT.

This CDR3 reads CASSPRVAGRAYNEQFF. The CDR3, as DNA: TGTGCCAGCAGTCCGCGGGTAGCGGGAAGGGCCTACAATGAGCAGTTCTTC. The chain joins TRBV27 to TRBJ2-1, with 8 nucleotides matching TRBD2. Germline V CDR1 and CDR2: MNHEY, SMNVEV (reference sequence). The CDR3 covers 17 residues. V was pared by 5 bases and J by 2 bases, with 11 bases of the junction left unmatched.

The J gene is TRBJ2-3, the V gene TRBV4-3; D call uncertain. CDR1 and CDR2 (germline): LGHNA, YSLEER. The CDR3 is made up of 18 amino acids. Trimming stripped 0 bases from V and 0 bases from J, with 16 bases between. CDR3 in amino acids: CASSQEGRYRSSTDTQYF. In nucleotides, the CDR3 is TGCGCCAGCAGCCAAGAGGGCAGGTACCGTAGTAGCACAGATACGCAGTATTTT.

The chain carries TRBV18 and TRBJ2-5, with TRBD1 identical over 9 bases. The J call is doubtful: the DNA matches TRBJ2-7 better. CDR3 length equals 13 residues. Germline V gives CDR1 KGHSH, CDR2 LQKENI. The CDR3 loop reads CASSQWTGDEQYF. CDR3 in DNA: TGTGCCAGCTCACAATGGACAGGGGACGAGCAGTACTTC.

The chain employs TRBV4-3 and TRBJ2-5; 9 bases map to TRBD2. The V gene's germline CDR1 is LGHNA and CDR2 YSLEER. Trimming at V came to 0 bases and at J to 4 bases, leaving 6 bases not matched to a gene. This CDR3 contains 16 residues. The CDR3 protein is CASSQDLKAGGETQYF. CDR3 in DNA: TGCGCCAGCAGCCAAGATCTCAAAGCGGGGGGAGAGACCCAGTACTTC.

This clone has a single count. This same CDR3 is encoded by further DNA sequences in the sample. The chain uses TRBV18 and TRBJ2-3; possibly TRBD2 for D (5 bases). Germline V CDR1 and CDR2: KGHSH, LQKENI. This CDR3 has 13 residues. Trimming removed 0 bases from V and 5 bases from J, with 6 bases in between. As DNA, the CDR3 is TGTGCCAGCTCACCACCCGGAGGAGATACGCAGTATTTT. Translation: CASSPPGGDTQYF.

V gene TRBV10-3 combines with J gene TRBJ2-7; 11 nucleotides align to TRBD1. The CDR3 length is 14 residues. Germline V gene sequence: CDR1 ENHRY, CDR2 SYGVKD. Losses at the gene ends were 11 bases for V and 6 bases for J; bases not matched to a gene: 12. The CDR3 reads CAVTRGQGDGEQYF. The CDR3 nucleotides are TGTGCCGTGACACGGGGACAGGGGGACGGCGAGCAGTACTTC.

V gene TRBV18 combines with J gene TRBJ2-2; 9 bases line up with TRBD1. The germline CDR1 and CDR2 sequences are KGHSH and LQKENI. The V gene end was trimmed by 4 bases and the J gene end by 3 bases; junction bases not matched to a gene: 3. This CDR3 is 15 amino acids long. CDR3 sequence reads: CASSQGQGYTGELFF. For the CDR3, the DNA is TGTGCCAGCTCACAGGGACAGGGTTACACCGGGGAGCTGTTTTTT. Based on the CDR3 plus reference TRBV18 and TRBJ2-2, the full variable domain is NAGVMQNPRHLVRRRGQEARLRCSPMKGHSHVYWYRQLPEEGLKFMVYLQKENIIDESGMPKERFSAEFPKEGPSILRIQQVVRGDSAAYFCASSQGQGYTGELFFGEGSRLTVL.

The V and J genes are TRBV10-3 and TRBJ2-5; TRBD2 aligns across 7 bases. In germline, CDR1 is ENHRY, CDR2 SYGVKD. V trimming: 0 bases; J trimming: 1 base; junction bases outside the gene matches: 2. This CDR3 is built from 15 residues. The DNA for the CDR3 is TGTGCCATCAGTGAGTCGCCTAGCGGCCAAGAGACCCAGTACTTC. Its protein product is CAISESPSGQETQYF.

This rearrangement joins TRBV5-4 to TRBJ2-2; a weak D match, TRBD2 (6 bases). Trimming left V 4 bases short and J 0 bases short, with 13 bases between. CDR1 is SGHNT and CDR2 is YYREEE in the germline V gene (reference sequence). This CDR3 spans 16 amino acids. DNA of the CDR3: TGTGCCAGCAGCATTCCCGGGACTTCGAACACCGGGGAGCTGTTTTTT. Translation: CASSIPGTSNTGELFF.

The V call is TRBV4-1, the J call TRBJ2-2, with D hard to call. Germline V gene sequence: CDR1 MGHRA, CDR2 YSYEKL. Trimming took off 1 base at V and 5 bases at J, with 17 bases between the two ends. The CDR3 spans 17 residues. CDR3 nucleotide sequence: TGCGCCAGCAGCCAAGTAGGAAGGGCTAGGGAAACCGGGGAGCTGTTTTTT. It encodes CASSQVGRARETGELFF.

This CDR3 reads CASSPQRGQGRGSYNEQFF. DNA of the CDR3: TGTGCCAGCTCACCACAAAGGGGACAGGGGAGAGGCTCCTACAATGAGCAGTTCTTC. This chain joins TRBV18 and TRBJ2-1, with 10 bases identical to TRBD1. Per germline, CDR1 KGHSH and CDR2 LQKENI. V gave up 1 base and J gave up 0 bases; unmatched junction bases: 9. CDR3 size: 19 residues.

This clone turned up a few times. V and J are TRBV7-3 and TRBJ1-2, with TRBD1 as a possible D gene (5 bases). Trimming took off 2 bases at V and 2 bases at J, with 9 bases between the two ends. This CDR3 contains 14 residues. CDR1 and CDR2 from the germline V gene are SGHTA and FQGTGA. This CDR3 is CASSLGTGNYGYTF. In DNA form, the CDR3 reads TGTGCCAGCAGCTTAGGGACGGGGAACTATGGCTACACCTTC.

This clone was detected only a few times. The chain uses TRBV19 and TRBJ1-2; possibly TRBD1 for D (6 bases). The germline V and J ends were trimmed by 6 bases and 7 bases, with 18 bases remaining between them. This CDR3 spans 14 amino acids. CDR1 and CDR2 from the germline V gene are LNHDA and SQIVND (reference sequence). This CDR3 is CASSRDMWEIGYTF. In nucleotides, the CDR3 is TGTGCCAGTAGCCGGGACATGTGGGAAATTGGCTACACCTTC.

This clone was seen only once. The chain employs TRBV5-1 and TRBJ2-3; unclear D gene. V gave up 5 bases and J gave up 0 bases, with 10 bases separating them. CDR3 length equals 14 residues. The V gene's germline CDR1 is SGHRS and CDR2 YFSETQ. The CDR3 region has the DNA TGCGCCAGCAGACGAAGCGACAGCACAGATACGCAGTATTTT. It specifies CASRRSDSTDTQYF.

V and J are TRBV6-4 and TRBJ2-1; D perhaps matches TRBD2 (5 bases). CDR1 is MRHNA and CDR2 is SNTAGT in the germline V gene. This CDR3 contains 17 residues. Trimming took 2 bases from V and 3 from J, leaving 17 bases between them. CDR3 sequence (DNA): TGTGCCAGCAGTGACGGCCCGGGTGGGAGACACTACAATGAGCAGTTCTTC. It specifies CASSDGPGGRHYNEQFF.

The V call is TRBV4-1, the J call TRBJ2-3; 15 nucleotides match TRBD2. The CDR3 covers 18 residues. V was pared by 1 base and J by 6 bases, with 8 bases of the junction left unmatched. The germline V gene encodes CDR1 MGHRA and CDR2 YSYEKL. The DNA of the CDR3 is TGCGCCAGCAGCCAAGGGTGGGGGACTAGCGGGAGGTTTGATACGCAGTATTTT. Translated, it gives CASSQGWGTSGRFDTQYF.

The J gene is TRBJ1-1, the V gene TRBV9; no clear D. This CDR3 region has 13 residues. With 4 bases removed from V and 4 bases from J, the gap between germline ends came to 11 bases. Per germline, CDR1 SGDLS and CDR2 YYNGEE. The CDR3 loop reads CASSNGRGTEAFF. CDR3 sequence (DNA): TGTGCCAGCAGCAACGGGCGAGGCACTGAAGCTTTCTTT.

The V and J genes are TRBV9 and TRBJ2-4; a possible D gene is TRBD1 (6 bases). CDR1 and CDR2 from the germline V gene are SGDLS and YYNGEE. CDR3 length: 14 amino acids. Trimming took off 3 bases at V and 7 bases at J, with 14 bases between the two ends. DNA of the CDR3: TGTGCCAGCAGCGCCACGTTGGGGGCCAACATTCAGTACTTC. Encoded protein: CASSATLGANIQYF.

Of note for this clone: The same CDR3 is also encoded by other DNA sequences in this sample. CDR3: CASSLSGRAYNEQFF. The CDR3 DNA is TGCGCCAGCAGCCTAAGCGGGAGGGCCTACAATGAGCAGTTCTTC. The chain couples TRBV5-1 to TRBJ2-1; 10 bases align to TRBD2. V shed 4 bases and J 2 bases; nucleotides not matched to a gene: 3. Looked up from germline, CDR1 is SGHRS and CDR2 is YFSETQ. The CDR3 runs 15 residues.

The chain recombines TRBV2 with TRBJ2-1; 9 bases align to TRBD2. The CDR3 consists of 17 residues. The V and J ends lost 3 bases and 0 bases, in that order; junction bases with no gene match: 6. Germline V gene lookup returns CDR1 SNHLY and CDR2 FYNNEI. The CDR3 here is CASSERLAARSYNEQFF. The DNA for the CDR3 is TGTGCCAGCAGTGAGAGACTAGCGGCTCGCTCCTACAATGAGCAGTTCTTC. The full variable domain, completed using reference TRBV2 and TRBJ2-1, is EPEVTQTPSHQVTQMGQEVILRCVPISNHLYFYWYRQILGQKVEFLVSFYNNEISEKSEIFDDQFSVERPDGSNFTLKIRSTKLEDSAMYFCASSERLAARSYNEQFFGPGTRLTVL.

This clone has a handful of counts. This chain links TRBV20-1 with TRBJ1-2; no reliable D call. The CDR3 is 9 residues long. CDR1 and CDR2 (germline): DFQATT, SNEGSKA (reference sequence). V gave up 7 bases and J gave up 6 bases, with 6 bases separating them. CDR3 protein: CSVDNGYTF. The DNA for the CDR3 is TGCAGTGTTGATAATGGCTACACCTTC.

The chain links TRBV28 to TRBJ1-1; the D gene is possibly TRBD1 (6 bases). Deletions cut 5 bases from V and 6 bases from J, with 10 bases between. This CDR3 has 12 amino acids. CDR1 is MDHEN and CDR2 is SYDVKM in the germline V gene. The CDR3 loop is CASSPGVPEAFF. CDR3 in DNA: TGTGCCAGCAGTCCAGGGGTACCTGAAGCTTTCTTT.

The genes are TRBV19 and TRBJ2-3, with D maybe TRBD2 (5 bases). CDR1 is LNHDA and CDR2 is SQIVND in the germline V gene (reference sequence). The CDR3 has 16 residues. V was clipped by 6 bases and J by 2 bases, with 18 bases between them. DNA of the CDR3: TGTGCCAGTAGCCCACCGAGGGCACAAAACACAGATACGCAGTATTTT. It yields the protein CASSPPRAQNTDTQYF.

This chain links TRBV19 with TRBJ1-5; 9 nucleotides match TRBD1. The V gene end was trimmed by 6 bases and the J gene end by 11 bases; junction bases not matched to a gene: 11. Looked up from germline, CDR1 is LNHDA and CDR2 is SQIVND (reference sequence). The CDR3 is 14 amino acids. As DNA, the CDR3 is TGTGCCAGTAGACATGACAGGGGGGAACTTACCCAGCATTTT. This translates into CASRHDRGELTQHF.